This passage covers 8 T cell receptor beta chains from one sample sequenced in a study of T cell clonality in common variable immunodeficiency. Assay: immunoSEQ multiplex PCR; the TCRdb copy retains only in-frame clones and omits some. The profile covers fewer than 40,000 clones, none occurring a single time. The sequenced material came from peripheral blood mononuclear cells. The receptors shown here come from a person between 18 and 75 years old in good health.

This clone was observed many times. The CDR3 extends 3 residues past the end of the read, so its final part is completed from the germline J gene. The chain employs TRBV6-2 or TRBV6-3 and TRBJ1-1; the match to TRBD1 covers 8 bases. V lost 5 bases, J lost 6 bases, and 11 bases stayed unmatched. The length of the CDR3 is 15 residues. The V gene's germline CDR1 is MNHEY and CDR2 SVGEGT. CDR3 DNA (partial): TGTGCCAGCAGTCCCCGGACAGGGCCAACGGCTGAA. Protein product: CASSPRTGPTAE. The complete CDR3 protein is CASSPRTGPTAEAFF.

This clone came up many times. The read falls 3 residues short of the CDR3 end, and the missing part is taken from the germline J gene. The chain carries TRBV27 and TRBJ2-3, with D maybe TRBD2 (5 bases). The CDR3 is 15 residues long. Germline lookup yields CDR1 MNHEY and CDR2 SMNVEV (reference sequence). Trimming took 1 base from V and 1 from J, leaving 9 bases between them. Incomplete CDR3 DNA: TGTGCCAGCAGTTTATTCCTAGCAGGCACAGATACG. It translates to CASSLFLAGTDT. The entire CDR3 reads CASSLFLAGTDTQYF.

This clone was seen many times. The missing CDR3 end, 3 residues past where the read stops, is filled in from the germline J gene. V is TRBV5-6 and J is TRBJ2-1; 8 bases line up with TRBD2. J was trimmed by 9 bases and V by 4 bases; bases with no gene match: 9. The germline V gene has CDR1 SGHDT and CDR2 YYEEEE. The CDR3 contains 14 residues. The CDR3 bases that were read are TGTGCCAGCAGCCTCGGGGGGGGGCAGAGTGAG. This sequence encodes CASSLGGGQSE. The whole CDR3 sequence reads CASSLGGGQSEQFF. The whole variable domain, filled in from reference TRBV5-6 and TRBJ2-1, reads DAGVTQSPTHLIKTRGQQVTLRCSPKSGHDTVSWYQQALGQGPQFIFQYYEEEERQRGNFPDRFSGHQFPNYSSELNVNALLLGDSALYLCASSLGGGQSEQFFGPGTRLTVL.

This clone was seen many times. The read ends 3 residues before the CDR3 terminus; that terminus is restored from the germline J gene. V gene TRBV19 combines with J gene TRBJ2-5, with TRBD2 matching 13 bases. From germline, CDR1 is LNHDA and CDR2 SQIVND (reference sequence). J gave up 4 bases and V 7 bases, and 6 bases lay outside the gene matches. CDR3 length equals 15 residues. The CDR3 sequence is CASTPTSGGRETQYF. Partial CDR3 DNA: TGTGCCAGTACCCCGACTAGCGGGGGGAGAGAGACC.

At least ten counts were recorded for this clone. The read comes to an end 3 residues before the CDR3 does, leaving the germline J gene to fill in the end. The chain carries TRBV2 and TRBJ2-6; TRBD1 matches 7 bases. The germline gives CDR1 SNHLY, CDR2 FYNNEI. Trimming removed 9 bases from V and 0 bases from J; junction bases left unmatched: 8. This CDR3 is 16 amino acids long. CDR3 bases read: TGTGCCAGTACGACAGGGTTTGGCTCTGGGGCCAACGTC. Amino acid sequence: CASTTGFGSGANV. The CDR3 as a whole reads CASTTGFGSGANVLTF.

This clone was detected ten times or more. The read falls 3 residues short of the CDR3 end, and the missing part is taken from the germline J gene. Different DNA sequences within this sample yield the same CDR3. The V call is TRBV7-8, the J call TRBJ2-5, with a tentative D call TRBD1 (5 bases). The V and J ends lost 4 bases and 1 base respectively, with 10 bases between them. Germline-derived CDR1 and CDR2 are SGHVS and FQNEAQ. This CDR3 comprises 14 residues. The sequenced CDR3 bases are TGTGCCAGCAGCTCTAGACAGACCCAAGAGACC. This translates into CASSSRQTQET. The whole CDR3 region reads CASSSRQTQETQYF.

This clone was seen at least ten times. The read falls 3 residues short of the CDR3 end, and the missing part is taken from the germline J gene. The chain employs TRBV4-1 and TRBJ1-1, with 7 positions matching TRBD1. Germline values: CDR1 MGHRA, CDR2 YSYEKL. The CDR3 length is 15 residues. The trim removed 1 base at V and 4 bases at J, leaving 6 bases unmatched. The CDR3 here is CASSQGTGVSTEAFF. The covered CDR3 bases are TGCGCCAGCAGCCAAGGCACAGGGGTTAGCACTGAA.

This clone appeared many times. Read data end 3 residues before the CDR3 end; the end is taken from the germline J gene. This chain links TRBV12-3 or TRBV12-4 with TRBJ1-1; 7 bases are shared with TRBD1. This CDR3 region has 14 residues. V trimming: 10 bases; J trimming: 0 bases; junction bases outside the gene matches: 8. CDR3 bases read: TGTGCCACCCTGAGGGGGACAGTGAACACTGAA. Protein product: CATLRGTVNTE. The complete CDR3 sequence is CATLRGTVNTEAFF.